This TCR beta chain was recovered during a study of cytomegalovirus exposure and HLA in healthy donors. Profiling relied on immunoSEQ multiplex PCR, and the TCRdb table lists in-frame clones only, not all of them. Found here are about 70,000 clones, about 93% of them singletons; the top ten hold roughly 1.5%. The sample was PBMCs. The source is a man aged 18 to 30 in good health and CMV-seropositive.

The DNA of the CDR3 is TGTGCCAGCAGCTACCCACCGCCTCAGGAGCAGTTCTTC. It translates to CASSYPPPQEQFF. The rearrangement links TRBV7-2 to TRBJ2-1; D is unresolved. V was clipped by 4 bases and J by 10 bases, with 14 bases between them. Germline CDR1 reads SGHTA; CDR2 reads FQGNSA. There are 13 residues in the CDR3.